The rows below give T cell receptor beta chains drawn from one sample of a study of blood T cell repertoires in COVID-19. TCRdb keeps only in-frame clones here, not all; method: immunoSEQ multiplex PCR. Here the sample spans some 180,000 clones, about four fifths being singletons. The sample was peripheral blood. The receptor source for this set is a man between 60 and 70 years old with acute or convalescent COVID-19. Both conserved end residues are part of each CDR3. The order of the fields is CDR3 DNA, CDR3 protein, V gene, D gene, CDR3 length, J gene, clone size. The D gene is left open where the match is weak. Size values are once, few and many counts, or a class for expanded clones, and some rows have none.

TGTGCCAGCAGCTTAGGGGTTGAAGCGGGAGGCCCGGGCACAGATACGCAGTATTTT	CASSLGVEAGGPGTDTQYF	TRBV13	TRBD2	19	TRBJ2-3	NA
TGTGCCAGCTCACCAAAACGGGGACAGGGGGCAACTGAAGCTTTCTTT	CASSPKRGQGATEAFF	TRBV18	TRBD1	16	TRBJ1-1	NA
TGTGCCAGCAGCCAAGATGGCGGGGGCCCGGCGCATTTT	CASSQDGGGPAHF	TRBV3-1/TRBV3-2	NA	13	TRBJ1-5	NA
TGCAGTGCTAGTCCTCTAGCGGGAGTCAGAAATGAGCAGTTCTTC	CSASPLAGVRNEQFF	TRBV20-1	TRBD2	15	TRBJ2-1	NA
TGTGCCACCACTAGCGGGGCCTACAATGAGCAGTTCTTC	CATTSGAYNEQFF	TRBV12-3/TRBV12-4	TRBD2	13	TRBJ2-1	NA
TGTGCCAGCAGTGAAGCGCCGGGGGGAGGTAACAATGAGCAGTTCTTC	CASSEAPGGGNNEQFF	TRBV6-1	TRBD2	16	TRBJ2-1	NA
TGTGCCAGCAGCCAAGATCTTGGTCCTATCGGCACAGATACGCAGTATTTT	CASSQDLGPIGTDTQYF	TRBV3-1/TRBV3-2	NA	17	TRBJ2-3	NA
TGTGCCAGCAGTTACTCTAGCGGGATCGATATTTCAACTGGCAAAAACATTCAGTACTTC	CASSYSSGIDISTGKNIQYF	TRBV6-2/TRBV6-3	TRBD2	20	TRBJ2-4	NA
TGTGCCAGCAGGGAAGACAGGGGTTCCTACGAGCAGTACTTC	CASREDRGSYEQYF	TRBV25-1	TRBD1	14	TRBJ2-7	NA
TGCGCCAGCAGCCAAGATCAGGGGAGCTCCTACGAGCAGTACTTC	CASSQDQGSSYEQYF	TRBV4-1	NA	15	TRBJ2-7	once
TGTGCCAGCTCTCCGCCCGGACAGAAAATGAACACTGAAGCTTTCTTT	CASSPPGQKMNTEAFF	TRBV18	NA	16	TRBJ1-1	NA